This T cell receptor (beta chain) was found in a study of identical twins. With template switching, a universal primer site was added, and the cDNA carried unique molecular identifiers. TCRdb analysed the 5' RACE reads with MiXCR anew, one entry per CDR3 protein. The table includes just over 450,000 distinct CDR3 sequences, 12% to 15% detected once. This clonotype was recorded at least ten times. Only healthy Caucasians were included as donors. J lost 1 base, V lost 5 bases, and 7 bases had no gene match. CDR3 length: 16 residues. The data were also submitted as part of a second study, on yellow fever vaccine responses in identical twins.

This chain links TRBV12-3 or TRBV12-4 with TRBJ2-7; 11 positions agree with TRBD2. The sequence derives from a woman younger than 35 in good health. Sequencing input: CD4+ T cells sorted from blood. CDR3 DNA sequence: TGTGCCAGCAGTCCCTCGACTAGCGGGAAGTCCTACGAGCAGTACTTC. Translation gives CASSPSTSGKSYEQYF.